This TCR beta chain was documented in a study of regulatory T cells in long-lasting Graves disease. Study details: Those with persistent Graves' disease had received antithyroid drugs for over 5 years with positive TSH receptor antibodies.

Germline loops: CDR1 MNHNS, CDR2 SASEGT. The CDR3 covers 15 residues. V shed 8 bases, J shed 0 bases, and the junction held 7 bases outside the gene matches. The time point here: persistent/refractory GD, antithyroid drugs over 5 years with positive TRAb. Following extraction of RNA from PBMCs, that RNA was used to make the TCR library. American Thyroid Association guidelines were used to diagnose Graves' disease. Whole-study findings and limits: Study of thyroid tissue was not done, with only peripheral blood studied. Accuracy was possibly reduced by small sample size.

Arm-PCR of CDR3 regions and iRepertoire HTBI primers were the basis on which TCR beta libraries were built. TCRdb processed the multiplex PCR reads anew with MiXCR; each CDR3 protein has one entry. Found here are fewer than 400,000 distinct CDR3 sequences, about 20% of them singletons; the top ten hold just under 30%. This clonotype appeared many times. Its antigen is not known. The input for sequencing was peripheral blood mononuclear cells (PBMCs), taken when the disease was refractory, from a patient treated with antithyroid drugs. This clonotype originated in a female donor with Graves disease. The chain joins TRBV6-1 to TRBJ1-1; 9 nucleotides align to TRBD1. In DNA, the CDR3 is TGTGCCAGCCAAGGAACAGGGGGCTTGAACACTGAAGCTTTCTTT. Its translation is CASQGTGGLNTEAFF.